Presented here are 6 T cell receptor beta chains from one specimen sequenced in a study of glioma-infiltrating T cells. Using RNA template, CDR3s of TCR alpha and beta were amplified with iRepertoire arm-PCR. TCRdb reprocessed the multiplex PCR reads with MiXCR, giving one entry per CDR3 protein. This sample has around 120,000 distinct CDR3 sequences, with 24% found just once. The source material was glioma tissue, nonneoplastic brain tissue, or PBMCs (not recorded which). Receptors were obtained from a human donor with low-grade glioma or glioblastoma, undergoing nonglioma brain surgery, or in good health (not recorded which).

The sample holds many counts of this clonotype. This chain joins TRBV28 and TRBJ1-5; unclear D gene. Between the trimmed V and J ends, which lost 7 bases and 1 base, there was a span of 5 bases. The CDR3 consists of 12 residues. Germline V lookup: CDR1 MDHEN, CDR2 SYDVKM. The CDR3 DNA sequence: TGTGCCAGCACCTGGAGCAATCAGCCCCAGCATTTT. It specifies CASTWSNQPQHF.

This clonotype came up once. The chain uses TRBV7-2 and TRBJ1-2; a weak D match, TRBD1 (6 bases). V was trimmed by 6 bases and J by 14 bases, leaving 19 bases between them. Per the germline V gene, CDR1 is SGHTA and CDR2 is FQGNSA. There are 12 residues in the CDR3. CDR3 residues: CASSETGATETF. The CDR3 region has the DNA TGTGCCAGCAGTGAAACGGGGGCGACGGAGACCTTC.

This clonotype has a count of ten or more. V is TRBV27 and J is TRBJ1-6, with D perhaps matching TRBD1 (5 bases). CDR3 length equals 15 residues. Germline lookup yields CDR1 MNHEY and CDR2 SMNVEV (reference sequence). Trimming left V 5 bases short and J 6 bases short, with 14 bases between. The CDR3 loop reads CASSQTGRTNSPLHF. CDR3 DNA sequence: TGTGCCAGCAGTCAAACGGGACGGACTAATTCACCCCTCCACTTT.

This clonotype was counted many times. The rearrangement links TRBV6-1 to TRBJ2-1; D is unresolved. CDR1 is MNHNS and CDR2 is SASEGT in the germline V gene. Trimming shortened V by 8 bases and J by 4 bases, and 9 bases separated the two germline ends. The CDR3 totals 12 residues. CDR3 nucleotide sequence: TGTGCCAGCCTTTTAGAATACAATGAGCAGTTCTTC. Protein: CASLLEYNEQFF.

The V gene is TRBV18, the J gene TRBJ1-2; 11 bases match TRBD1. The CDR3 has 14 residues. Germline V lookup: CDR1 KGHSH, CDR2 LQKENI. With V trimmed by 2 bases and J by 6 bases, 2 bases remained unmatched. The chain's CDR3 is CASSPKGQGDGYTF. In DNA form, the CDR3 reads TGTGCCAGCTCACCAAAGGGACAGGGGGATGGCTACACCTTC.

The V gene is TRBV7-2, the J gene TRBJ1-5, with D possibly being TRBD1 (5 bases). The CDR3 sequence is 14 residues long. V dropped 5 bases and J dropped 9 bases, with 17 bases sitting between them. Germline loops: CDR1 SGHTA, CDR2 FQGNSA. Here the CDR3 DNA reads TGTGCCAGCAGCCCCGGGGGAACCTGGTGGCCCCAGCATTTT. Its translation is CASSPGGTWWPQHF.